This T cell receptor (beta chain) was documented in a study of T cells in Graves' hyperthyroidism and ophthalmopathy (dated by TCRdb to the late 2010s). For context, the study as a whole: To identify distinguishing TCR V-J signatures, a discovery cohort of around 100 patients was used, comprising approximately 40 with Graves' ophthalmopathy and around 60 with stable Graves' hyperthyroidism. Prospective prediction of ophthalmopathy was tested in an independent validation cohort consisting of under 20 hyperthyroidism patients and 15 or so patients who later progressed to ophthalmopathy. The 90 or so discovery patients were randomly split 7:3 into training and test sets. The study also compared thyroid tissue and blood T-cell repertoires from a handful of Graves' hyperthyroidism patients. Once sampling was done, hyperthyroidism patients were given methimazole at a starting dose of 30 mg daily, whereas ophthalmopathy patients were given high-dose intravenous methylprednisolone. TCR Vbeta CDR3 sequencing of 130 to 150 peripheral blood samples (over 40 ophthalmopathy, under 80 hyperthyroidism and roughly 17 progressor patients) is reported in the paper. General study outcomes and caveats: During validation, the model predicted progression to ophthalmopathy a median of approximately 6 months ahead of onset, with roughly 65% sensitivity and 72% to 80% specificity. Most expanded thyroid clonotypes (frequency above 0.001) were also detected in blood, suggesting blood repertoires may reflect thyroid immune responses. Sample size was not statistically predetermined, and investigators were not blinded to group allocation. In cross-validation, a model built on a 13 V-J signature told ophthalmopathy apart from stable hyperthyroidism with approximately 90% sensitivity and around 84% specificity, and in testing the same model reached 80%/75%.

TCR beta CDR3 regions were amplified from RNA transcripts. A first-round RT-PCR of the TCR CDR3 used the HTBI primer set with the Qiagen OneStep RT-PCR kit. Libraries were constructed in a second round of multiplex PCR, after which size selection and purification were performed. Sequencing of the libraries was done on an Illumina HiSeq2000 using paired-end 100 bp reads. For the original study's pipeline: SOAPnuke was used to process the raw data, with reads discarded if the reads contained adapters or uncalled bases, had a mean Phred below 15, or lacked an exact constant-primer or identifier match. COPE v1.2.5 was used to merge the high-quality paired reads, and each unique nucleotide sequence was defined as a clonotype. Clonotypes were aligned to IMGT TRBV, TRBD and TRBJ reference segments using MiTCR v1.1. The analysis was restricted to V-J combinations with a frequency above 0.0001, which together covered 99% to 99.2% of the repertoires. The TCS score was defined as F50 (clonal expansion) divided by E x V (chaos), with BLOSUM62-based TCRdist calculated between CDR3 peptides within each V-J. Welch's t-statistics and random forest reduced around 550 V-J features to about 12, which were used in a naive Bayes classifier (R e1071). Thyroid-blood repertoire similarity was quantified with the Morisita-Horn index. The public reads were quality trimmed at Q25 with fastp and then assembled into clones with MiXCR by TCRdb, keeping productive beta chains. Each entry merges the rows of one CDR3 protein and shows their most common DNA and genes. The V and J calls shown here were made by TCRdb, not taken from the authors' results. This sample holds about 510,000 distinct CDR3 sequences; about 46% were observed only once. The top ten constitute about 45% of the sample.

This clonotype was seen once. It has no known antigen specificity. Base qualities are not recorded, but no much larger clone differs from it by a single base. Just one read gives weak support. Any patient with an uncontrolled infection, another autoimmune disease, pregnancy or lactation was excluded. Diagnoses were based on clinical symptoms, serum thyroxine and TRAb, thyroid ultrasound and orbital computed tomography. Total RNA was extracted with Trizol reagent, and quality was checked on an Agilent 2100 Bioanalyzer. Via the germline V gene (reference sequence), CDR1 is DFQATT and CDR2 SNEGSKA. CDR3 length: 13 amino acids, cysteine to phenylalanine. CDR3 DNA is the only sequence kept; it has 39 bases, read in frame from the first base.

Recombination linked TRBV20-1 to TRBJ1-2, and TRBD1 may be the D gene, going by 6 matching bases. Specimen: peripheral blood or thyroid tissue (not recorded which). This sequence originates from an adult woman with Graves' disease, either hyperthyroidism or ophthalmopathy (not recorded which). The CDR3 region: CSHAVGTSYGYTF. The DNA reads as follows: TGCAGCCACGCAGTTGGGACAAGCTATGGCTACACCTTC.